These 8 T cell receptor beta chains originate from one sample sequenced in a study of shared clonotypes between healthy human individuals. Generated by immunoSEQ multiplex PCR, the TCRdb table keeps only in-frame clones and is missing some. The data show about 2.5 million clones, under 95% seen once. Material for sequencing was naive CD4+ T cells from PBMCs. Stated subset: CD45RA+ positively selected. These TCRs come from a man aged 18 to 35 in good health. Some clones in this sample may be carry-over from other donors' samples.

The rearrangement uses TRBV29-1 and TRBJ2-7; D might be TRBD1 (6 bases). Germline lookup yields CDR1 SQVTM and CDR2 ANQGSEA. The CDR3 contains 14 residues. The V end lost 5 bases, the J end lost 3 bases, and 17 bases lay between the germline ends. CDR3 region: CSVRWGLLNYEQYF. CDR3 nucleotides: TGCAGCGTTCGGTGGGGGCTACTAAACTACGAGCAGTACTTC.

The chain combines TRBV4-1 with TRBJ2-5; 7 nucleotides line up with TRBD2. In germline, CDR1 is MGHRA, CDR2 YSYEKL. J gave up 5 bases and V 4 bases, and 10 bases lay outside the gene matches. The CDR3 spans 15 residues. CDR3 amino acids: CASSLTAGVMETQYF. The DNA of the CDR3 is TGCGCCAGCAGCCTCACGGCGGGAGTCATGGAGACCCAGTACTTC.

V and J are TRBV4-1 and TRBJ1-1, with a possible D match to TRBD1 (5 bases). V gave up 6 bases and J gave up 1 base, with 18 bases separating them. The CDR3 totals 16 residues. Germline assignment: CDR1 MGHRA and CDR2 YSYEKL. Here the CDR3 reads CASRLNEAGPNTEAFF. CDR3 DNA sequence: TGCGCCAGCAGGCTCAACGAAGCGGGGCCGAACACTGAAGCTTTCTTT.

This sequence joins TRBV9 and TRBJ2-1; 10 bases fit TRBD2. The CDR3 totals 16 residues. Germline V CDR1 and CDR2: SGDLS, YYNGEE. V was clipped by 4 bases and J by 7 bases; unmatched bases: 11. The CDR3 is CASSPRGLAGVNEQFF. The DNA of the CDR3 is TGTGCCAGCAGCCCGCGGGGGCTAGCGGGAGTGAATGAGCAGTTCTTC.

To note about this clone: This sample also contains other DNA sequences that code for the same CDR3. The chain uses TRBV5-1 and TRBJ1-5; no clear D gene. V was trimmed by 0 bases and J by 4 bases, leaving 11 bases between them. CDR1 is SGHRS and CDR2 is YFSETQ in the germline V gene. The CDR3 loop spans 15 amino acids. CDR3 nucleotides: TGCGCCAGCAGCTTGGTCCCAGGAAATAATCAGCCCCAGCATTTT. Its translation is CASSLVPGNNQPQHF.

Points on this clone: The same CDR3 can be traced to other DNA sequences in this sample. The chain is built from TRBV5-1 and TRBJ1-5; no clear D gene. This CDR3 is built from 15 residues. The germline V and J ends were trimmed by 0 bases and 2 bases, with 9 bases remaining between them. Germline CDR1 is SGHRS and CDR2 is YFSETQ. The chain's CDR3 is CASSLGSGGNQPQHF. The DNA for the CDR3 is TGCGCCAGCAGCTTGGGCTCCGGGGGCAATCAGCCCCAGCATTTT.

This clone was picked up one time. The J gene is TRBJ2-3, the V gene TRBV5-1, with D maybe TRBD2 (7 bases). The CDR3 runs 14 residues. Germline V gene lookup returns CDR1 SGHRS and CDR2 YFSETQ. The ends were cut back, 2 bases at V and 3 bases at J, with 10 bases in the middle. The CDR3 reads CASSFGGLTDTQYF. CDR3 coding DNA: TGCGCCAGCAGCTTCGGGGGGCTAACAGATACGCAGTATTTT.

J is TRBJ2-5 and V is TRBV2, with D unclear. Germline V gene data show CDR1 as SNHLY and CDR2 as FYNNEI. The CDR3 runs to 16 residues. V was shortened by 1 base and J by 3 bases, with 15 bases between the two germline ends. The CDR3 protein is CASSEDRWQLKETQYF. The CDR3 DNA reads TGTGCCAGCAGTGAAGATAGGTGGCAGCTTAAAGAGACCCAGTACTTC.